Listed here are 10 T cell receptor beta chains from one sample, sequenced in a study of regulatory T cells in long-lasting Graves disease. Time point here: newly diagnosed GD, antithyroid drugs for less than 3 months. The authors made the TCR library using RNA they extracted from PBMCs. In building TCR beta libraries, iRepertoire HTBI primers were used together with Arm-PCR of CDR3 regions. TCRdb re-called the multiplex PCR reads through MiXCR, storing one row per CDR3 protein. The table lists about 620,000 distinct CDR3 sequences, around 17% of them singletons, with approximately 20% in the top ten. This same sample was also taken into another study, of T cells in Graves' hyperthyroidism and ophthalmopathy.

Sequencing was performed on peripheral blood mononuclear cells (PBMCs), taken at new diagnosis, from a patient treated with antithyroid drugs. These TCRs come from a woman under 40 with Graves disease.

This clonotype was counted ten times or more. J is TRBJ1-5 and V is TRBV9; D is unclear. CDR1 and CDR2 from the germline V gene are SGDLS and YYNGEE. The V and J ends lost 0 bases and 0 bases respectively, with 10 bases between them. The CDR3 consists of 16 residues. The CDR3 nucleotides are TGTGCCAGCAGCGTAGCGGCCCCATGTAGCAATCAGCCCCAGCATTTT. Amino acid sequence: CASSVAAPCSNQPQHF. Using reference TRBV9 and TRBJ1-5 for the parts outside the CDR3, the full variable domain is DSGVTQTPKHLITATGQRVTLRCSPRSGDLSVYWYQQSLDQGLQFLIQYYNGEERAKGNILERFSAQQFPDLHSELNLSSLELGDSALYFCASSVAAPCSNQPQHFGDGTRLSIL.

This clonotype was counted ten times or more. The chain employs TRBV6-1 and TRBJ2-5; perhaps TRBD2 as D (5 bases). CDR3 length: 15 residues. V lost 6 bases and J lost 5, with 19 bases in between. Germline V gene sequence: CDR1 MNHNS, CDR2 SASEGT. This CDR3 reads CASSEPKDFWETQYF. The DNA for the CDR3 is TGTGCCAGCAGCGAACCTAAGGACTTCTGGGAGACCCAGTACTTC.

This clonotype was detected many times. This chain connects TRBV28 to TRBJ1-1; 8 nucleotides align to TRBD1. Looked up from germline, CDR1 is MDHEN and CDR2 is SYDVKM. The CDR3 contains 14 residues. V lost 6 bases, J lost 1 base, and 4 bases stayed unmatched. The DNA for the CDR3 is TGTGCCAGCAGCCAAGACAGGGGGAACACTGAAGCTTTCTTT. This gives the protein CASSQDRGNTEAFF.

The table lists this clonotype with many counts. V usage is TRBV27 and J usage is TRBJ2-7, with TRBD1 identical over 7 bases. Germline lookup yields CDR1 MNHEY and CDR2 SMNVEV (reference sequence). V lost 6 bases, J lost 5 bases, and 10 bases stayed unmatched. CDR3 size: 14 residues. CDR3 bases: TGTGCCAGCAGCCGGGACAGAATTTCTAACGAGCAGTACTTC. It codes for CASSRDRISNEQYF.

With respect to this clonotype: It differs at one base from a far larger clone, so likely a read error. The chain recombines TRBV6-4 with TRBJ1-6; D is uncertain. CDR3 length: 15 amino acids. CDR1 and CDR2 from the germline V gene are MRHNA and SNTAGT. CDR3 coding DNA: TGTGCCAGCAGTTACTCGATCGGTAGCAGTTCACCCCTCCACTTT. Its translation: CASSYSIGSSSPLHF.

Details on this clonotype: It may be a read error: a sequence one base away is much more abundant. The chain carries TRBV20-1 and TRBJ1-1; D unclear. CDR3 length: 11 residues. Germline assignment: CDR1 DFQATT and CDR2 SNEGSKA (reference sequence). Trimming cost V 0 bases and J 10 bases, with 9 bases left between them. As DNA, the CDR3 is TGCAGTGCTAGAGAGGAGTCTGCAGCTTTCTTT. Its protein product is CSAREESAAFF.

This clonotype was picked up many times. This sequence joins TRBV28 and TRBJ2-2; D may match TRBD1 or TRBD2 (5 bases each). V was shortened by 6 bases and J by 1 base, with 12 bases between the two germline ends. There are 15 residues in the CDR3. Germline V gene sequence: CDR1 MDHEN, CDR2 SYDVKM. The CDR3 protein is CASRTGTMNTGELFF. DNA of the CDR3: TGTGCCAGCAGGACCGGGACCATGAACACCGGGGAGCTGTTTTTT.

Regarding this clonotype: A read error may produce the germline difference seen at one junction end. This chain uses TRBV29-1 with TRBJ2-1, with D possibly being TRBD1 (5 bases). Germline V gives CDR1 SQVTM, CDR2 ANQGSEA. This CDR3 contains 14 residues. The CDR3 bases are TGCAGTCTAGGGGCTTGGGGTCCCTACAATAAGCAGTTCTTC. This encodes CSLGAWGPYNKQFF.

In this sample, this clonotype turned up a few times. The chain uses TRBV11-2 and TRBJ2-7; 7 nucleotides match TRBD2. The V and J ends lost 5 bases and 6 bases, in that order; junction bases with no gene match: 10. This CDR3 has 14 residues. The V gene's germline CDR1 is SGHAT and CDR2 FQNNGV. The CDR3 spells CASSQGLAESEQYF. The CDR3 DNA is TGTGCCAGCAGCCAAGGCCTAGCGGAGTCCGAGCAGTACTTC.

V gene TRBV25-1 combines with J gene TRBJ1-5; D unclear. With 8 bases removed from V and 6 bases from J, the gap between germline ends came to 8 bases. The length of the CDR3 is 11 residues. Germline-derived CDR1 and CDR2 are MGHDK and SYGVNS. This CDR3 reads CASGSFQPQHF. The CDR3 nucleotides are TGTGCCAGCGGCAGTTTTCAGCCCCAGCATTTT.